The T cell receptor beta chain under discussion was sequenced for a study of shared clonotypes between healthy human individuals. Study context: The donor pool was made up of a couple of women and a few men aged 18 to 49.

Cells designated naive CD8 were CD45RO-negative and were positively selected for CCR7, with terminally differentiated effector memory CD45RA+ cells excluded. Germline V CDR1 and CDR2: MNHEY, SVGAGI. CDR3 length: 13 amino acids. V was clipped by 3 bases and J by 4 bases, with 9 bases between them. The study, taken as a whole, reports: Roughly 5% of naive CD4 clonotypes were shared across a few donors.

Measured with immunoSEQ multiplex PCR; TCRdb has only the in-frame clones, and not every one. The repertoire holds around 2,000,000 clones, with about 95% as singletons. For this clone: What it binds is not known.

The V call is TRBV6-5, the J call TRBJ1-1; D unresolved. Sequenced input: naive CD8+ T cells sorted from blood. The receptor comes from a man between 18 and 35 years old in good health. CDR3: CASSYRTRTEAFF. The CDR3 DNA is TGTGCCAGCAGTTATCGAACCCGCACTGAAGCTTTCTTT.